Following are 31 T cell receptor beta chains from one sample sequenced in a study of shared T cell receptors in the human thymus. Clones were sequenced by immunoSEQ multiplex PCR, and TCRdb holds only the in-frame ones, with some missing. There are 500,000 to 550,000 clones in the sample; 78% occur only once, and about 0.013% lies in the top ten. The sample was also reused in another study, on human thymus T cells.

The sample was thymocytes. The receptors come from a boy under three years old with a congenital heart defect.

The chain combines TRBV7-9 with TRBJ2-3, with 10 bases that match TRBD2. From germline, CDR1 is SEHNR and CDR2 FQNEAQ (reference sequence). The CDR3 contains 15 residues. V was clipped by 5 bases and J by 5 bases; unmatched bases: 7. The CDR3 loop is CASSISGRCRDTQYF. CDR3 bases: TGTGCCAGCAGCATTAGCGGGAGGTGCAGAGATACGCAGTATTTT.

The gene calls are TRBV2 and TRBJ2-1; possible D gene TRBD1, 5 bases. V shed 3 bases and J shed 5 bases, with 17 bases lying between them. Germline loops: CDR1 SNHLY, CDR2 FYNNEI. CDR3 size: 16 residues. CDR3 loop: CASSEGNRSNNNEQFF. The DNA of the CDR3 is TGTGCCAGCAGTGAGGGAAACAGGAGTAACAACAATGAGCAGTTCTTC.

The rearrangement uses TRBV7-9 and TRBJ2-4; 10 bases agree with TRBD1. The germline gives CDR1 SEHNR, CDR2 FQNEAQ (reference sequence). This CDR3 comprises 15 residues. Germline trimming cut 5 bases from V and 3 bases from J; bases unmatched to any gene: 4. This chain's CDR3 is CASSPDRGDKNIQYF. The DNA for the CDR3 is TGTGCCAGCAGCCCGGACAGGGGGGACAAAAACATTCAGTACTTC.

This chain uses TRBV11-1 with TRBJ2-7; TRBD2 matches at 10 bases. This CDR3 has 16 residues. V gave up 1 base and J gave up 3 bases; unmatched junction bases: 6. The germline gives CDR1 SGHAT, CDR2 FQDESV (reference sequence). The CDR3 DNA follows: TGTGCCAGCAGCTTAGTATCTGGACTAGCGGTCTACGAGCAGTACTTC. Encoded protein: CASSLVSGLAVYEQYF. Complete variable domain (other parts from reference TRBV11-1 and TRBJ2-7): EAEVAQSPRYKITEKSQAVAFWCDPISGHATLYWYRQILGQGPELLVQFQDESVVDDSQLPKDRFSAERLKGVDSTLKIQPAELGDSAMYLCASSLVSGLAVYEQYFGPGTRLTVT.

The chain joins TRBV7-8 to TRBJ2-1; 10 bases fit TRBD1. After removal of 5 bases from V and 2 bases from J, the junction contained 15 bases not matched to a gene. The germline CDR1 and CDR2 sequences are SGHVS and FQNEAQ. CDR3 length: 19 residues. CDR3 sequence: CASSQGQGLAGETYNEQFF. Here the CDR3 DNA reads TGTGCCAGCAGCCAGGGACAGGGGCTGGCGGGAGAGACCTACAATGAGCAGTTCTTC.

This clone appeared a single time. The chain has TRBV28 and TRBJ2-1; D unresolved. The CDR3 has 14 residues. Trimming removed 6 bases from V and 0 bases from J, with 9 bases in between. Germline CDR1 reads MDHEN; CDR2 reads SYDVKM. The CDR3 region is CASRPRSSYNEQFF. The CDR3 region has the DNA TGTGCCAGCAGACCGAGGAGCTCCTACAATGAGCAGTTCTTC.

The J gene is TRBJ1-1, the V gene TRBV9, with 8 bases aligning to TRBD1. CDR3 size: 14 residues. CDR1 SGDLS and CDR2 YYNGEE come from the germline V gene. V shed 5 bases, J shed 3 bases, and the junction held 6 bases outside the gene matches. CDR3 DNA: TGTGCCAGCAGTTCGACAGGGGAGGACACTGAAGCTTTCTTT. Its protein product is CASSSTGEDTEAFF.

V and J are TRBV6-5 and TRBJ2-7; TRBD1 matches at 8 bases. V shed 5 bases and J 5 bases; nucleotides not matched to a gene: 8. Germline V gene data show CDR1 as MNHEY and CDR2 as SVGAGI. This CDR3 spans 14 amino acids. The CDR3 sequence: CASSRDRINDEQYF. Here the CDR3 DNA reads TGTGCCAGCAGTCGGGACAGGATCAACGACGAGCAGTACTTC.

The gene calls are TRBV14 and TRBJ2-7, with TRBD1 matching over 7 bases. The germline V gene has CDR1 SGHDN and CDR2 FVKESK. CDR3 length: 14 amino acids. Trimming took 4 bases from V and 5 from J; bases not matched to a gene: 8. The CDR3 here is CASSLSMTGNEQYF. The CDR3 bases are TGTGCCAGCAGCCTCTCAATGACAGGGAACGAGCAGTACTTC.

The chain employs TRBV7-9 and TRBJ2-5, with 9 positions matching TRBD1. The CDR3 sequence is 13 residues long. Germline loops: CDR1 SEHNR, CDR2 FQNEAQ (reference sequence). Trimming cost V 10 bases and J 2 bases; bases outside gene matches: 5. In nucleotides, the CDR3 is TGTGCCACGCGGACAGGGGCACAAGAGACCCAGTACTTC. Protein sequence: CATRTGAQETQYF.

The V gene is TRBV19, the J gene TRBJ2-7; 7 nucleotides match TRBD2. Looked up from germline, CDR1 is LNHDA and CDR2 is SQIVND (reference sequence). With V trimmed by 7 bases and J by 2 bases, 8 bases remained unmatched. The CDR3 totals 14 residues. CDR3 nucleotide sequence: TGTGCCAGTACCCCTGGGGGGGATCCCTACGAGCAGTACTTC. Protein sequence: CASTPGGDPYEQYF.

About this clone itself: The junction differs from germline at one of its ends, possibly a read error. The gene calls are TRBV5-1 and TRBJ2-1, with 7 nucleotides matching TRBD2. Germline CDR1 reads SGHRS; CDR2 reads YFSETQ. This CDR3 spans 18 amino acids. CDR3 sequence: CASSLIGGSFSPYHEQFF. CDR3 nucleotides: TGCGCCAGCAGCTTGATAGGCGGGAGTTTTTCCCCCTACCATGAGCAGTTCTTC.

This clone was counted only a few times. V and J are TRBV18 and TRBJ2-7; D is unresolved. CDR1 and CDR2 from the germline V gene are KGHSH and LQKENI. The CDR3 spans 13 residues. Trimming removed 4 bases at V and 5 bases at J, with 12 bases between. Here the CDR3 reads CASSQQETDEQYF. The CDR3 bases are TGTGCCAGCTCACAACAAGAAACAGACGAGCAGTACTTC.

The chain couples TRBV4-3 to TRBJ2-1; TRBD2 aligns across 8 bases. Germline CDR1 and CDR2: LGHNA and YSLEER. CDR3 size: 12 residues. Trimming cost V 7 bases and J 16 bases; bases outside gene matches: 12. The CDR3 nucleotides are TGCGCCAGCACCCCTAGCGGGCCGAGACGATTCTTC. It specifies CASTPSGPRRFF.

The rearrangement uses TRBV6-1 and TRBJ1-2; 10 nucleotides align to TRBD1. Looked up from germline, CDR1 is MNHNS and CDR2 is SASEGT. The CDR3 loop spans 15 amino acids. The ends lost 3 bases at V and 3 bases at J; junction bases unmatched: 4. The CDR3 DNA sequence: TGTGCCAGCAGTGACTGGACAGGGGGGCACTATGGCTACACCTTC. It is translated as CASSDWTGGHYGYTF.

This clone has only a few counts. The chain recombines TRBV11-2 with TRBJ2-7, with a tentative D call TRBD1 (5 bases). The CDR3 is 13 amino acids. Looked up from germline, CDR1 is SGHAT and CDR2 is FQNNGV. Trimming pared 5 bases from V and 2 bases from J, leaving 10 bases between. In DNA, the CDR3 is TGTGCCAGCAGCCCGACAGATACCTACGAGCAGTACTTC. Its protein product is CASSPTDTYEQYF.

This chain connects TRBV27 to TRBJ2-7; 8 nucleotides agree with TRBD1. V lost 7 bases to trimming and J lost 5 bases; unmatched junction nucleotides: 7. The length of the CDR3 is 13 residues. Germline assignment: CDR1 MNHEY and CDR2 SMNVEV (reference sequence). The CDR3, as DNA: TGTGCCAGCACCCGGACAGGGCGGAACGAGCAGTACTTC. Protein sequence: CASTRTGRNEQYF.

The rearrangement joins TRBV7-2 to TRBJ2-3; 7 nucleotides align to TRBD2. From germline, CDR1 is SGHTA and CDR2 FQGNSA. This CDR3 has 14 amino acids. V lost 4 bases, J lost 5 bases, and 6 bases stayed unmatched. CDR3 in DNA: TGTGCCAGCAGCTCCTCGGGGGGTGTAGATACGCAGTATTTT. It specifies CASSSSGGVDTQYF.

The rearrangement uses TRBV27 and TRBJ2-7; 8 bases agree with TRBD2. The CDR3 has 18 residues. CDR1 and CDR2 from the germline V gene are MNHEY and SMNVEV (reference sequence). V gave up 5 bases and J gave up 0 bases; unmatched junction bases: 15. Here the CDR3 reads CASSPSGPRRGSSYEQYF. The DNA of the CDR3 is TGTGCCAGCAGTCCTAGCGGGCCCCGGCGGGGGAGCTCCTACGAGCAGTACTTC.

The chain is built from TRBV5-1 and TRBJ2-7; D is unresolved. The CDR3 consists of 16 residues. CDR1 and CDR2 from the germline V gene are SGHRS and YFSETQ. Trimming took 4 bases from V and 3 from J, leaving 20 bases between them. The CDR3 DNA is TGCGCCAGCAGCCCGGCCGGTCCAGAGGCTCTCTACGAGCAGTACTTC. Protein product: CASSPAGPEALYEQYF.

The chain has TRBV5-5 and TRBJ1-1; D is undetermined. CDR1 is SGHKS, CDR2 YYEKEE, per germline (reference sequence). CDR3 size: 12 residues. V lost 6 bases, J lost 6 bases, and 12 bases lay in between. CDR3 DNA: TGTGCCAGCAACGGCCCCAGCGCTGAAGCTTTCTTT. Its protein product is CASNGPSAEAFF.

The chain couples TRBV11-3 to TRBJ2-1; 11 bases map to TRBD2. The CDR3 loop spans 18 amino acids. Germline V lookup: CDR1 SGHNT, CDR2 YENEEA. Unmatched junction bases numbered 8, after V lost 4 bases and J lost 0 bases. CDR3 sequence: CASSSTPTSGNSYNEQFF. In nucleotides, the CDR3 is TGTGCCAGCAGCTCAACCCCGACTAGCGGGAACTCCTACAATGAGCAGTTCTTC.

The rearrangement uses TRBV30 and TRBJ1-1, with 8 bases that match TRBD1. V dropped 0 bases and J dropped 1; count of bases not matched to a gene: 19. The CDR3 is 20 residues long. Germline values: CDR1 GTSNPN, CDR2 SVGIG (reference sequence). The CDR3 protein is CAWSVNLLRQGRRTNTEAFF. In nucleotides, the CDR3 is TGTGCCTGGAGTGTAAATCTGCTCCGACAGGGGAGGAGGACGAACACTGAAGCTTTCTTT.

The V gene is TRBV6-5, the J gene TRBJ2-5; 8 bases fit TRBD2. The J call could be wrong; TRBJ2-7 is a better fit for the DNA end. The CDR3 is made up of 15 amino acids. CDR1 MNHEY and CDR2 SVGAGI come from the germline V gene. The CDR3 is CASSYRSGTNYEQYF. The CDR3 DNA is TGTGCCAGCAGTTACCGTAGCGGGACCAACTACGAGCAGTACTTC.

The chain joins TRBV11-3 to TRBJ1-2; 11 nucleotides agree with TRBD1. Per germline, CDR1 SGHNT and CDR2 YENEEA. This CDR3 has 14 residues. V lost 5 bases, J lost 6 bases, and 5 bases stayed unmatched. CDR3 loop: CASSTGQGADGYTF. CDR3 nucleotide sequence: TGTGCCAGCAGCACCGGACAGGGGGCGGATGGCTACACCTTC.

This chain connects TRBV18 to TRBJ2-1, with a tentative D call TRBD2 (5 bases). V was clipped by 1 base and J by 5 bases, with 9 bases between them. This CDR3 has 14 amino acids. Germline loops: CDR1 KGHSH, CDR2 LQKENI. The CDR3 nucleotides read TGTGCCAGCTCACCACGGGTGGGAGACAATGAGCAGTTCTTC. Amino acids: CASSPRVGDNEQFF.

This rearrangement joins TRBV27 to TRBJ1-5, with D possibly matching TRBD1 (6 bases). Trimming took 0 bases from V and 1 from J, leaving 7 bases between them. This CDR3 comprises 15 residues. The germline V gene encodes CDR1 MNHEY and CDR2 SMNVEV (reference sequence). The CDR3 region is CASSLSGTSNQPQHF. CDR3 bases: TGTGCCAGCAGTTTATCCGGGACAAGCAATCAGCCCCAGCATTTT.

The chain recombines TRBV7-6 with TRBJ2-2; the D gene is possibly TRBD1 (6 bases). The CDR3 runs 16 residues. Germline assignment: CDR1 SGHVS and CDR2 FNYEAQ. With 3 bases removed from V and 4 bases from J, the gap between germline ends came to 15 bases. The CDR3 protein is CASSLVGGIGTGELFF. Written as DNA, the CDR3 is TGTGCCAGCAGCTTGGTAGGGGGTATCGGCACCGGGGAGCTGTTTTTT.

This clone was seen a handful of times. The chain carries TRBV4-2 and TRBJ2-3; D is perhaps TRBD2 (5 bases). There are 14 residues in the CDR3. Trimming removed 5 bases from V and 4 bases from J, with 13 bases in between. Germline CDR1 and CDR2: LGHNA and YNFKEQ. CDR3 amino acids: CASSLSGNPDTQYF. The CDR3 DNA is TGTGCCAGCAGCTTAAGCGGCAATCCAGATACGCAGTATTTT.

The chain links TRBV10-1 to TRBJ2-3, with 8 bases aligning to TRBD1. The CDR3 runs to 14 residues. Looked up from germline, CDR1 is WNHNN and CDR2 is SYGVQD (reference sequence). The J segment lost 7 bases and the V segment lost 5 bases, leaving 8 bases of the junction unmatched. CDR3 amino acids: CASSPGQGRHTQYF. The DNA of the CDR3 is TGCGCCAGCAGTCCAGGACAGGGCAGGCATACGCAGTATTTT.

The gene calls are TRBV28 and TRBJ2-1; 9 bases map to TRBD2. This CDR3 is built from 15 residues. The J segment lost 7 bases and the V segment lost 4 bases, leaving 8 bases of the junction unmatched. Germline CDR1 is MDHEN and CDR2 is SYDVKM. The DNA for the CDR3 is TGTGCCAGCAGTTGCGGGAGGGCCAAGATGAATGAGCAGTTCTTC. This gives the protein CASSCGRAKMNEQFF.